The 14 T cell receptor beta chains reported below all come from one sample, sequenced in a study of T cell responses to AZD1222 COVID-19 vaccine. TCRdb keeps only in-frame clones here, not all; method: immunoSEQ multiplex PCR. The sample lists nearly 100,000 clones; roughly 84% were seen once. The sample in question was peripheral blood, obtained on day 0 of AZD1222 vaccination. These receptors all stem from an adult in good health.

The J gene is TRBJ2-7, the V gene TRBV23-1, with 8 bases aligning to TRBD1. TRBV23-1 is assigned to the ORF class and has an uncertain function. The CDR3 loop spans 14 amino acids. With V trimmed by 11 bases and J by 0 bases, 9 bases remained unmatched. CDR3 coding DNA: TGCGCCGGTCCGGGACAGGAAAACTCCTACGAGCAGTACTTC. This translates into CAGPGQENSYEQYF.

The chain joins TRBV3-1 (or the pseudogene TRBV3-2) to TRBJ1-1, with D possibly matching TRBD1 (6 bases). CDR3 length: 13 amino acids. Germline V gene lookup returns CDR1 LGHDT and CDR2 YNNKEL (reference sequence). V lost 1 base and J 11 bases, leaving 14 bases between the germline ends. CDR3 in amino acids: CASSQVWGAVAFF. As DNA, the CDR3 is TGTGCCAGCAGCCAAGTTTGGGGGGCCGTTGCTTTCTTT.

The chain employs TRBV5-5 and TRBJ2-2; no clear D gene. Looked up from germline, CDR1 is SGHKS and CDR2 is YYEKEE (reference sequence). This CDR3 spans 16 amino acids. Deletions cut 0 bases from V and 0 bases from J, with 9 bases between. The CDR3 is CASSLAQGPNTGELFF. Here the CDR3 DNA reads TGTGCCAGCAGCTTGGCCCAAGGGCCGAACACCGGGGAGCTGTTTTTT.

The V and J genes are TRBV30 and TRBJ1-2; 8 nucleotides match TRBD1. With V trimmed by 4 bases and J by 5 bases, 3 bases remained unmatched. Germline V gene data show CDR1 as GTSNPN and CDR2 as SVGIG (reference sequence). This CDR3 has 12 amino acids. CDR3 loop: CAWTRQGYGYTF. Written as DNA, the CDR3 is TGTGCCTGGACTCGACAGGGGTATGGCTACACCTTC.

This chain joins TRBV3-1 (or the pseudogene TRBV3-2) and TRBJ2-2; 8 bases are a match to TRBD2. Germline CDR1 LGHDT, CDR2 YNNKEL (reference sequence). The J segment lost 4 bases and the V segment lost 4 bases, leaving 11 bases of the junction unmatched. The CDR3 runs to 17 residues. In DNA form, the CDR3 reads TGTGCCAGCAGCCGCCAACGGACTAGCCCAGGCACCGGGGAGCTGTTTTTT. Its protein product is CASSRQRTSPGTGELFF.

This clone was detected a few times. This chain joins TRBV11-2 and TRBJ2-7, with D tentatively TRBD2 (5 bases). This CDR3 is 16 amino acids long. CDR1 and CDR2 from the germline V gene are SGHAT and FQNNGV. V lost 7 bases and J lost 6, with 25 bases in between. The CDR3 spells CASTETIRAPGGEQYF. In DNA, the CDR3 is TGTGCCAGCACCGAAACGATACGGGCCCCCGGAGGCGAGCAGTACTTC.

The rearrangement links TRBV19 to TRBJ2-2; D may be TRBD1 or TRBD2 (5 bases each). CDR1 is LNHDA, CDR2 SQIVND, per germline (reference sequence). This CDR3 has 16 residues. Trimming took 5 bases from V and 4 from J, leaving 17 bases between them. The CDR3 loop is CASSALRGAGTGELFF. CDR3 DNA sequence: TGTGCCAGTAGTGCCCTACGGGGCGCCGGCACCGGGGAGCTGTTTTTT.

The chain uses TRBV20-1 and TRBJ2-5, with D perhaps matching TRBD1 or TRBD2 (5 bases each). The CDR3 covers 11 residues. V was trimmed by 7 bases and J by 5 bases, leaving 11 bases between them. CDR1 is DFQATT and CDR2 is SNEGSKA in the germline V gene (reference sequence). CDR3: CSVGTRETQYF. In DNA form, the CDR3 reads TGCAGTGTAGGGACGAGGGAGACCCAGTACTTC.

The chain carries TRBV28 and TRBJ1-1, with D tentatively TRBD1 (6 bases). The CDR3 is 15 amino acids. Trimming cost V 6 bases and J 0 bases, with 14 bases left between them. Germline assignment: CDR1 MDHEN and CDR2 SYDVKM. The CDR3 nucleotides are TGTGCCAGCAGCACCCCCCGGGACATGAACACTGAAGCTTTCTTT. Translation: CASSTPRDMNTEAFF.

Here the CDR3 DNA reads TGCAGCGGTAAACAGGGGGCAACTGAAGCTTTCTTT. Translation: CSGKQGATEAFF. This chain connects TRBV29-1 to TRBJ1-1, with 9 bases identical to TRBD1. The J segment lost 5 bases and the V segment lost 7 bases, leaving 5 bases of the junction unmatched. The CDR3 runs 12 residues. CDR1 is SQVTM and CDR2 is ANQGSEA in the germline V gene.

The sample holds a few counts of this clone. This chain links TRBV19 with TRBJ1-2; D is unresolved. The germline CDR1 and CDR2 sequences are LNHDA and SQIVND (reference sequence). Trimming took 5 bases from V and 0 from J, leaving 10 bases between them. The CDR3 covers 14 residues. The CDR3 spells CASSDWSANYGYTF. The CDR3 nucleotides read TGTGCCAGTAGTGACTGGTCAGCTAACTATGGCTACACCTTC.

The V and J genes are TRBV27 and TRBJ1-6; TRBD1 agrees at 8 bases. This CDR3 has 15 amino acids. J gave up 4 bases and V 6 bases, and 5 bases lay outside the gene matches. Germline V gives CDR1 MNHEY, CDR2 SMNVEV (reference sequence). CDR3 residues: CASRTTGGYNSPLHF. The CDR3 nucleotides are TGTGCCAGCAGGACCACAGGGGGTTATAATTCACCCCTCCACTTT.

The chain joins TRBV6-5 to TRBJ2-3, with unresolved D. Germline assignment: CDR1 MNHEY and CDR2 SVGAGI. Trimming took 0 bases from V and 2 from J, leaving 9 bases between them. The CDR3 is 15 amino acids. CDR3 sequence (DNA): TGTGCCAGCAGTTACTCTAGTCATGTCACAGATACGCAGTATTTT. This translates into CASSYSSHVTDTQYF.

The chain combines TRBV5-4 with TRBJ2-2, with 10 bases lining up with TRBD2. Germline V gene lookup returns CDR1 SGHNT and CDR2 YYREEE (reference sequence). Germline trimming cut 4 bases from V and 1 base from J; bases unmatched to any gene: 4. CDR3 length: 16 residues. The DNA of the CDR3 is TGTGCCAGCAGCCGATCTAGCGGGAGGAACACCGGGGAGCTGTTTTTT. It encodes CASSRSSGRNTGELFF.